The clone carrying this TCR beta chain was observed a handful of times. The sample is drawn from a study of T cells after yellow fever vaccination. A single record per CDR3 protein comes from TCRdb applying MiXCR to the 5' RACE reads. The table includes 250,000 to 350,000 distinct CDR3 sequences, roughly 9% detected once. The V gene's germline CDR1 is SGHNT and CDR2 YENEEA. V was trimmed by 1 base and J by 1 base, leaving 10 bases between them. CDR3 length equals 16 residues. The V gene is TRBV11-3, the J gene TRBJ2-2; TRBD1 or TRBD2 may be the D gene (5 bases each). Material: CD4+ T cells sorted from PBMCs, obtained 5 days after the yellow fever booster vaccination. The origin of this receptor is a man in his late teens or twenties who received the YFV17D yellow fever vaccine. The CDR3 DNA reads TGTGCCAGCAGCTTAGGGGGACCGCTGAACACCGGGGAGCTGTTTTTT. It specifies CASSLGGPLNTGELFF. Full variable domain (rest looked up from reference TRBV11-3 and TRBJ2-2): EAGVVQSPRYKIIEKKQPVAFWCNPISGHNTLYWYLQNLGQGPELLIRYENEEAVDDSQLPKDRFSAERLKGVDSTLKIQPAELGDSAVYLCASSLGGPLNTGELFFGEGSRLTVL.